One sample yielded the 26 T cell receptor beta chains listed below, sequenced in a study of shared clonotypes between healthy human individuals. Profiled with immunoSEQ multiplex PCR; TCRdb holds only in-frame clones, not every one. The sample holds about 2.3 million clones, under 95% seen once. Sample: naive CD4+ T cells from PBMCs. As for subset: CD45RA+ positively selected. These receptors were obtained from a man aged 18-30 years in good health. Some clones in this sample may be carry-over from other donors' samples.

This rearrangement joins TRBV30 to TRBJ2-5; D call uncertain. The CDR3 covers 14 residues. Trimming left V 1 base short and J 1 base short, with 10 bases between. Germline V gene lookup returns CDR1 GTSNPN and CDR2 SVGIG (reference sequence). This CDR3 is CAWSDMSFQETQYF. Written as DNA, the CDR3 is TGTGCCTGGAGTGACATGTCCTTCCAAGAGACCCAGTACTTC.

The V gene is TRBV5-1, the J gene TRBJ2-1, with TRBD2 matching over 8 bases. Unmatched junction bases numbered 14, after V lost 4 bases and J lost 8 bases. Germline loops: CDR1 SGHRS, CDR2 YFSETQ. CDR3 length equals 16 residues. The CDR3 DNA is TGCGCCAGCAGCCGGCGGGTAGCGGGGAGGGGCTATGAGCAGTTCTTC. It encodes CASSRRVAGRGYEQFF. The full variable domain, its missing parts supplied by reference TRBV5-1 and TRBJ2-1, is KAGVTQTPRYLIKTRGQQVTLSCSPISGHRSVSWYQQTPGQGLQFLFEYFSETQRNKGNFPGRFSGRQFSNSRSEMNVSTLELGDSALYLCASSRRVAGRGYEQFFGPGTRLTVL.

The J gene is TRBJ2-5, the V gene TRBV5-1, with 10 positions matching TRBD2. Trimming cost V 6 bases and J 3 bases; bases outside gene matches: 11. Germline-derived CDR1 and CDR2 are SGHRS and YFSETQ. The CDR3 loop spans 16 amino acids. CDR3 in amino acids: CASMSLAGVGEETQYF. The CDR3 region has the DNA TGCGCCAGCATGTCCCTAGCGGGAGTAGGGGAAGAGACCCAGTACTTC.

This sequence joins TRBV9 and TRBJ2-7; TRBD1 might be the D (5 bases). Per germline, CDR1 SGDLS and CDR2 YYNGEE. V gave up 4 bases and J gave up 3 bases, with 17 bases separating them. The CDR3 runs to 15 residues. DNA of the CDR3: TGTGCCAGCAGCCCTGGGGCAGGCACCTTCTACGAGCAGTACTTC. Amino acids: CASSPGAGTFYEQYF.

The chain uses TRBV18 and TRBJ2-7; the D gene is possibly TRBD1 (6 bases). Germline CDR1 reads KGHSH; CDR2 reads LQKENI. The V gene lost 6 bases and the J gene lost 3 bases, with 15 bases spanning the gap. The CDR3 totals 14 residues. The CDR3 loop reads CASSLSWGHYEQYF. The CDR3 DNA sequence: TGTGCCAGCTCCCTGTCATGGGGGCACTACGAGCAGTACTTC.

The chain employs TRBV7-6 and TRBJ2-3; D unresolved. The CDR3 contains 16 residues. The germline gives CDR1 SGHVS, CDR2 FNYEAQ. Trimming shortened V by 0 bases and J by 1 base, and 11 bases separated the two germline ends. The CDR3 here is CASSLAPAYRTDTQYF. In nucleotides, the CDR3 is TGTGCCAGCAGCTTAGCCCCGGCATACCGCACAGATACGCAGTATTTT.

This chain joins TRBV29-1 and TRBJ2-5; 8 nucleotides align to TRBD1. J was trimmed by 4 bases and V by 6 bases; bases with no gene match: 7. Germline values: CDR1 SQVTM, CDR2 ANQGSEA. The CDR3 totals 13 residues. CDR3 DNA: TGCAGCGTCACGGACAGGGTCGGAGAGACCCAGTACTTC. It specifies CSVTDRVGETQYF.

This chain joins TRBV29-1 and TRBJ2-5, with 11 bases identical to TRBD2. The end of the DNA fits TRBJ2-7 better, so the J call may be wrong. This CDR3 is built from 13 residues. Germline values: CDR1 SQVTM, CDR2 ANQGSEA. The CDR3: CSASHSGRGEQYF. CDR3 nucleotide sequence: TGCAGCGCTTCCCATAGCGGGAGGGGCGAGCAGTACTTC.

The chain recombines TRBV11-2 with TRBJ2-1; D is uncertain. This CDR3 is 11 amino acids long. Trimming removed 2 bases from V and 11 bases from J, with 7 bases in between. Germline V gives CDR1 SGHAT, CDR2 FQNNGV. The CDR3 DNA reads TGTGCCAGCAGCTTACAGTACAAGCAGTTCTTC. Its protein is CASSLQYKQFF.

This chain links TRBV6-5 with TRBJ2-7; 8 nucleotides agree with TRBD2. From germline, CDR1 is MNHEY and CDR2 SVGAGI. The length of the CDR3 is 15 residues. V shed 2 bases, J shed 3 bases, and the junction held 6 bases outside the gene matches. CDR3 DNA: TGTGCCAGCAGTTACCGAAGCGGGAGCGTCTACGAGCAGTACTTC. Its translation: CASSYRSGSVYEQYF.

This sequence joins TRBV7-3 and TRBJ2-5; D may match TRBD1 or TRBD2 (6 bases each). Trimming stripped 5 bases from V and 1 base from J, with 17 bases between. Germline assignment: CDR1 SGHTA and CDR2 FQGTGA. CDR3 length: 16 amino acids. The CDR3 is CASSPGAASVQETQYF. The CDR3 coding sequence is TGTGCCAGCAGCCCAGGGGCCGCTAGCGTCCAAGAGACCCAGTACTTC. The full variable domain, completed using reference TRBV7-3 and TRBJ2-5, is GAGVSQTPSNKVTEKGKYVELRCDPISGHTALYWYRQSLGQGPEFLIYFQGTGAADDSGLPNDRFFAVRPEGSVSTLKIQRTERGDSAVYLCASSPGAASVQETQYFGPGTRLLVL.

The sample holds one count of this clone. J is TRBJ2-7 and V is TRBV2; D is perhaps TRBD1 or TRBD2 (5 bases each). Germline CDR1 reads SNHLY; CDR2 reads FYNNEI. The CDR3 is 13 amino acids. Deletions cut 6 bases from V and 5 bases from J, with 14 bases between. The CDR3 region has the DNA TGTGCCAGCAGGGTGGGGGTCAGGAACGAGCAGTACTTC. Protein: CASRVGVRNEQYF. The full variable domain, in which reference TRBV2 and TRBJ2-7 provide the parts outside the CDR3, is EPEVTQTPSHQVTQMGQEVILRCVPISNHLYFYWYRQILGQKVEFLVSFYNNEISEKSEIFDDQFSVERPDGSNFTLKIRSTKLEDSAMYFCASRVGVRNEQYFGPGTRLTVT.

The chain employs TRBV5-4 and TRBJ2-2; tentatively, D is TRBD1 or TRBD2 (5 bases each). There are 17 residues in the CDR3. Trimming pared 3 bases from V and 2 bases from J, leaving 17 bases between. Germline V gene sequence: CDR1 SGHNT, CDR2 YYREEE (reference sequence). The CDR3 loop reads CASSSGPRLGNTGELFF. The CDR3 DNA sequence: TGTGCCAGCAGCTCGGGGCCCCGGCTAGGAAACACCGGGGAGCTGTTTTTT.

The gene calls are TRBV27 and TRBJ2-2, with 7 bases that match TRBD1. V shed 7 bases, J shed 4 bases, and the junction held 6 bases outside the gene matches. CDR1 and CDR2 (germline): MNHEY, SMNVEV (reference sequence). This CDR3 is 14 amino acids long. The CDR3 DNA is TGTGCCAGCAAGCCAGGGGGTAGCACCGGGGAGCTGTTTTTT. Its translation is CASKPGGSTGELFF.

This chain links TRBV15 with TRBJ1-1; D perhaps matches TRBD1 (5 bases). The V gene's germline CDR1 is LNHNV and CDR2 YYDKDF (reference sequence). V lost 5 bases to trimming and J lost 6 bases, with 16 bases between them. The CDR3 runs 14 residues. CDR3 DNA sequence: TGTGCCACCAGCGTGGACCCGGGGGGGTCTGAAGCTTTCTTT. Translation gives CATSVDPGGSEAFF.

CDR3 sequence: CASKNLQGAGNTIYF. Written as DNA, the CDR3 is TGTGCCAGCAAGAACTTACAGGGGGCTGGAAACACCATATATTTT. The V gene is TRBV28, the J gene TRBJ1-3; 8 bases agree with TRBD1. Germline V gene data show CDR1 as MDHEN and CDR2 as SYDVKM. Trimming took 7 bases from V and 2 from J; bases not matched to a gene: 7. The CDR3 totals 15 residues.

The chain employs TRBV18 and TRBJ2-1, with D perhaps matching TRBD1 (5 bases). The ends were cut back, 6 bases at V and 0 bases at J, with 12 bases in the middle. CDR3 length: 15 residues. Germline V gene sequence: CDR1 KGHSH, CDR2 LQKENI. The CDR3 coding sequence is TGTGCCAGCTCCCAGGGTGTGAACTCCTACAATGAGCAGTTCTTC. As protein: CASSQGVNSYNEQFF.

This chain links TRBV5-5 with TRBJ2-7, with TRBD1 matching 7 bases. The CDR3 runs to 15 residues. After removal of 4 bases from V and 3 bases from J, the junction contained 10 bases not matched to a gene. The germline V gene has CDR1 SGHKS and CDR2 YYEKEE (reference sequence). This CDR3 reads CASSALTGNFYEQYF. For the CDR3, the DNA is TGTGCCAGCAGCGCCCTGACAGGGAACTTCTACGAGCAGTACTTC.

The chain recombines TRBV30 with TRBJ1-4; unclear D gene. The V and J ends lost 1 base and 4 bases respectively, with 13 bases between them. CDR3 length: 15 amino acids. Germline CDR1 reads GTSNPN; CDR2 reads SVGIG (reference sequence). This CDR3 reads CAWSATPGGNEKLFF. The CDR3 bases are TGTGCCTGGAGTGCCACCCCCGGCGGTAATGAAAAACTGTTTTTT.

The chain has TRBV6-8 and TRBJ2-6, with 7 bases fitting TRBD1. V trimming: 1 base; J trimming: 3 bases; junction bases outside the gene matches: 6. Per the germline V gene, CDR1 is MNHGY and CDR2 is SAAAGT. This CDR3 has 17 residues. The CDR3 region has the DNA TGTGCCAGCAGTTACTACAGGGGCCTCATTGGGGCCAACGTCCTGACTTTC. Amino acids: CASSYYRGLIGANVLTF.

The gene calls are TRBV28 and TRBJ1-2, with TRBD1 matching over 7 bases. This CDR3 comprises 16 residues. Germline CDR1 MDHEN, CDR2 SYDVKM. V trimming: 5 bases; J trimming: 4 bases; junction bases outside the gene matches: 13. The DNA of the CDR3 is TGTGCCAGCAGTCAACCGCCGGGAGGGGGCACCTATGGCTACACCTTC. Translation: CASSQPPGGGTYGYTF.

The V gene is TRBV4-1, the J gene TRBJ2-4; TRBD2 matches 10 bases. The CDR3 runs to 16 residues. Trimming at V came to 2 bases and at J to 10 bases, leaving 11 bases not matched to a gene. Germline V gene sequence: CDR1 MGHRA, CDR2 YSYEKL. The DNA for the CDR3 is TGCGCCAGCAGCCAACCACTAGCGGGAAAGGGGGGAATTCAGTACTTC. It encodes CASSQPLAGKGGIQYF.

The chain has TRBV28 and TRBJ2-1; D possibly matches TRBD1 or TRBD2 (5 bases each). The CDR3 loop spans 14 amino acids. The germline gives CDR1 MDHEN, CDR2 SYDVKM. Trimming pared 2 bases from V and 3 bases from J, leaving 8 bases between. Here the CDR3 DNA reads TGTGCCAGCAGTTTAGGGGGTAACTACAATGAGCAGTTCTTC. Translating gives CASSLGGNYNEQFF.

The chain has TRBV4-1 and TRBJ2-1; D gene ambiguous. This CDR3 is built from 17 residues. The V gene lost 1 base and the J gene lost 4 bases, with 17 bases spanning the gap. Germline V gene lookup returns CDR1 MGHRA and CDR2 YSYEKL. The CDR3 region is CASSQGLWADEYNEQFF. In nucleotides, the CDR3 is TGCGCCAGCAGCCAAGGACTGTGGGCGGATGAATACAATGAGCAGTTCTTC.

This rearrangement joins TRBV6-4 to TRBJ2-7, with TRBD2 identical over 10 bases. This CDR3 is built from 15 residues. Losses at the gene ends were 2 bases for V and 5 bases for J; bases not matched to a gene: 6. Germline values: CDR1 MRHNA, CDR2 SNTAGT. CDR3 sequence reads: CASSDRSGRADEQYF. The CDR3, as DNA: TGTGCCAGCAGTGACCGGAGCGGGAGGGCCGACGAGCAGTACTTC.

J is TRBJ2-5 and V is TRBV7-3; D possibly uses TRBD1 or TRBD2 (6 bases each). Germline loops: CDR1 SGHTA, CDR2 FQGTGA. The CDR3 length is 15 residues. V was clipped by 2 bases and J by 1 base, with 11 bases between them. The CDR3 reads CASSLATGAQETQYF. The CDR3 DNA reads TGTGCCAGCAGCTTAGCAACGGGGGCCCAAGAGACCCAGTACTTC.